What follows are 27 T cell receptor beta chains derived from one specimen sequenced in a study of blood T cell repertoires in COVID-19. Only in-frame clones appear in the TCRdb table, and some are missing; sequencing was by immunoSEQ multiplex PCR. Here the sample spans approximately 38,000 clones, approximately 91% being singletons. The material sequenced was peripheral blood. These receptors originate from a woman older than 75 with acute or convalescent COVID-19.

The CDR3 DNA reads TGTGCCTGGAGCCTGGCGAGAACAGGTGGCTACACCTTC. The encoded protein is CAWSLARTGGYTF. The chain is built from TRBV30 and TRBJ1-2, with D possibly matching TRBD1 (5 bases). Trimming left V 3 bases short and J 7 bases short, with 15 bases between. The germline gives CDR1 GTSNPN, CDR2 SVGIG (reference sequence). The CDR3 is 13 residues long.

The chain links TRBV5-1 to TRBJ2-2, with a weak D call TRBD2 (5 bases). Trimming cost V 3 bases and J 0 bases, with 9 bases left between them. Germline V gives CDR1 SGHRS, CDR2 YFSETQ. The CDR3 length is 15 residues. The CDR3 region is CASSSDGANTGELFF. The CDR3 DNA is TGCGCCAGCAGCTCGGACGGGGCGAACACCGGGGAGCTGTTTTTT.

The chain recombines TRBV28 with TRBJ1-4; TRBD1 agrees at 7 bases. CDR3 length: 16 amino acids. The germline CDR1 and CDR2 sequences are MDHEN and SYDVKM. Losses at the gene ends were 3 bases for V and 6 bases for J; bases not matched to a gene: 10. CDR3 coding DNA: TGTGCCAGCAGTTTCCTCGGACAGGCCGGTCATGAAAAACTGTTTTTT. Translating gives CASSFLGQAGHEKLFF. Using reference TRBV28 and TRBJ1-4 for the parts outside the CDR3, the full variable domain is DVKVTQSSRYLVKRTGEKVFLECVQDMDHENMFWYRQDPGLGLRLIYFSYDVKMKEKGDIPEGYSVSREKKERFSLILESASTNQTSMYLCASSFLGQAGHEKLFFGSGTQLSVL.

This chain links TRBV2 with TRBJ1-5, with a possible D match to TRBD1 (6 bases). The germline gives CDR1 SNHLY, CDR2 FYNNEI. The CDR3 length is 13 residues. The V gene lost 4 bases and the J gene lost 7 bases, with 11 bases spanning the gap. For the CDR3, the DNA is TGTGCCAGCAGTGCACAGGGAGACCAGCCCCAGCATTTT. Amino acid sequence: CASSAQGDQPQHF. The full variable domain, in which reference TRBV2 and TRBJ1-5 provide the parts outside the CDR3, is EPEVTQTPSHQVTQMGQEVILRCVPISNHLYFYWYRQILGQKVEFLVSFYNNEISEKSEIFDDQFSVERPDGSNFTLKIRSTKLEDSAMYFCASSAQGDQPQHFGDGTRLSIL.

The rearrangement links TRBV5-1 to TRBJ1-2; 7 bases align to TRBD1. Trimming removed 0 bases from V and 2 bases from J; junction bases left unmatched: 4. Germline V gene data show CDR1 as SGHRS and CDR2 as YFSETQ. The CDR3 totals 15 residues. The CDR3 DNA is TGCGCCAGCAGCTTGGTGGGGACAGTAAACTATGGCTACACCTTC. This codes for CASSLVGTVNYGYTF.

The rearrangement uses TRBV7-9 and TRBJ2-1; TRBD2 might be the D (6 bases). Trimming took 1 base from V and 0 from J, leaving 10 bases between them. CDR3 length: 16 amino acids. Germline CDR1 SEHNR, CDR2 FQNEAQ (reference sequence). The DNA for the CDR3 is TGTGCCAGCAGCTTAGGGGCGGGGAGCTCCTACAATGAGCAGTTCTTC. Encoded protein: CASSLGAGSSYNEQFF.

The chain is built from TRBV6-5 and TRBJ2-2; no reliable D call. Germline CDR1 is MNHEY and CDR2 is SVGAGI. Trimming cost V 1 base and J 7 bases, with 13 bases left between them. The length of the CDR3 is 15 residues. CDR3 in DNA: TGTGCCAGCAGTTACTTTCCAGGATTGATCGGGGAGCTGTTTTTT. Translating gives CASSYFPGLIGELFF.

V and J are TRBV29-1 and TRBJ1-1, with unresolved D. The length of the CDR3 is 14 residues. Trimming removed 6 bases from V and 5 bases from J, with 19 bases in between. Germline-derived CDR1 and CDR2 are SQVTM and ANQGSEA. The CDR3 nucleotides are TGCAGCGTAGTCTACCCCCCGGGCGGGACTGAAGCTTTCTTT. Encoded protein: CSVVYPPGGTEAFF.

This clone is a singleton in its sample. The J gene is TRBJ2-5, the V gene TRBV7-2; 15 positions match TRBD2. CDR1 is SGHTA and CDR2 is FQGNSA in the germline V gene. This CDR3 contains 17 residues. The ends lost 2 bases at V and 5 bases at J; junction bases unmatched: 6. CDR3 sequence (DNA): TGTGCCAGCAGCTTAACCGGGACTAGCGGGGGGCAGGAGACCCAGTACTTC. Amino acids: CASSLTGTSGGQETQYF.

This sequence joins TRBV11-1 and TRBJ2-7; possible D gene TRBD1, 5 bases. V shed 1 base and J shed 2 bases, with 6 bases lying between them. The germline CDR1 and CDR2 sequences are SGHAT and FQDESV (reference sequence). The CDR3 runs 13 residues. DNA of the CDR3: TGTGCCAGCAGCTTAGGACAGCCCTACGAGCAGTACTTC. It codes for CASSLGQPYEQYF.

This chain uses TRBV2 with TRBJ2-5, with 11 bases that match TRBD1. The length of the CDR3 is 16 residues. Germline CDR1 is SNHLY and CDR2 is FYNNEI. J gave up 4 bases and V 4 bases, and 8 bases lay outside the gene matches. CDR3 DNA sequence: TGTGCCAGCAGTGCAACCGGGACAGGGGGGATAGAGACCCAGTACTTC. Protein product: CASSATGTGGIETQYF. The variable domain in full, completed from reference TRBV2 and TRBJ2-5, reads EPEVTQTPSHQVTQMGQEVILRCVPISNHLYFYWYRQILGQKVEFLVSFYNNEISEKSEIFDDQFSVERPDGSNFTLKIRSTKLEDSAMYFCASSATGTGGIETQYFGPGTRLLVL.

V gene TRBV7-6 combines with J gene TRBJ2-5; 9 nucleotides match TRBD1. The trim removed 0 bases at V and 4 bases at J, leaving 0 bases unmatched. Germline CDR1 and CDR2: SGHVS and FNYEAQ. The CDR3 spans 14 residues. This chain's CDR3 is CASSLAGQGETQYF. The CDR3 DNA follows: TGTGCCAGCAGCTTAGCGGGACAGGGAGAGACCCAGTACTTC. The full variable domain, in which reference TRBV7-6 and TRBJ2-5 provide the parts outside the CDR3, is GAGVSQSPRYKVTKRGQDVALRCDPISGHVSLYWYRQALGQGPEFLTYFNYEAQQDKSGLPNDRFSAERPEGSISTLTIQRTEQRDSAMYRCASSLAGQGETQYFGPGTRLLVL.

The V call is TRBV5-1, the J call TRBJ2-1, with 8 bases matching TRBD1. CDR3 length: 14 residues. CDR1 and CDR2 (germline): SGHRS, YFSETQ. J was trimmed by 7 bases and V by 4 bases; bases with no gene match: 7. The CDR3 DNA reads TGCGCCAGCAGCCGGGACAGGCTTTTGAATGAGCAGTTCTTC. Protein product: CASSRDRLLNEQFF.

This chain links TRBV5-5 with TRBJ1-4, with unresolved D. Germline assignment: CDR1 SGHKS and CDR2 YYEKEE (reference sequence). The CDR3 sequence is 14 residues long. V was clipped by 0 bases and J by 13 bases, with 16 bases between them. The CDR3 DNA reads as TGTGCCAGCAGCTTGGGGTTACCCGGGATCGGACTGTTTTTT. As protein: CASSLGLPGIGLFF.

The chain couples TRBV14 to TRBJ1-2; 9 nucleotides align to TRBD1. V was pared by 1 base and J by 7 bases, with 1 base of the junction left unmatched. CDR1 is SGHDN and CDR2 is FVKESK in the germline V gene. CDR3 length: 13 amino acids. CDR3 DNA: TGTGCCAGCAGCCAAGGGACAGGGGCTGGCTACACCTTC. Translation gives CASSQGTGAGYTF.

The chain links TRBV18 to TRBJ1-1; D is undetermined. V lost 8 bases and J lost 1, with 11 bases in between. The germline CDR1 and CDR2 sequences are KGHSH and LQKENI. The CDR3 contains 13 residues. The CDR3 is CASGPDPNTEAFF. CDR3 in DNA: TGTGCCAGCGGGCCAGATCCGAACACTGAAGCTTTCTTT.

The V gene is TRBV5-1, the J gene TRBJ2-5, with 10 bases lining up with TRBD2. The CDR3 length is 19 residues. Germline CDR1 and CDR2: SGHRS and YFSETQ. V shed 3 bases and J 5 bases; nucleotides not matched to a gene: 19. The CDR3 protein is CASSSTGTSALGGRETQYF. Written as DNA, the CDR3 is TGCGCCAGCAGCTCTACCGGGACTAGCGCCCTCGGGGGTAGGGAGACCCAGTACTTC.

A few counts support this clone. J is TRBJ1-5 and V is TRBV6-6; the D gene is possibly TRBD1 (6 bases). The CDR3 is made up of 15 amino acids. Trimming shortened V by 7 bases and J by 9 bases, and 22 bases separated the two germline ends. Germline assignment: CDR1 MNHNY and CDR2 SVGAGI (reference sequence). CDR3 coding DNA: TGTGCCAGCACCTACGGACAGACCACCGGCCCGCCCCAGCATTTT. Translating it yields CASTYGQTTGPPQHF.

The chain links TRBV3-1 (or the pseudogene TRBV3-2) to TRBJ2-5; 7 bases are a match to TRBD2. V shed 8 bases, J shed 7 bases, and the junction held 10 bases outside the gene matches. The CDR3 spans 13 residues. From germline, CDR1 is LGHDT and CDR2 YNNKEL (reference sequence). CDR3 protein: CASSTGLEGTQYF. The DNA for the CDR3 is TGTGCCAGCTCTACCGGACTAGAGGGGACCCAGTACTTC.

The V and J genes are TRBV2 and TRBJ1-1; TRBD1 might be the D (5 bases). The CDR3 has 13 residues. V gave up 5 bases and J gave up 1 base, with 8 bases separating them. CDR1 SNHLY and CDR2 FYNNEI come from the germline V gene. The CDR3 sequence: CASSLQENTEAFF. DNA for the CDR3: TGTGCCAGCAGTTTACAGGAGAACACTGAAGCTTTCTTT.

The rearrangement joins TRBV19 to TRBJ2-1; tentative D call: TRBD2 (6 bases). Trimming left V 3 bases short and J 4 bases short, with 16 bases between. CDR1 and CDR2 from the germline V gene are LNHDA and SQIVND (reference sequence). CDR3 length: 16 amino acids. This chain's CDR3 is CASSIPYRGDYNEQFF. The CDR3 coding sequence is TGTGCCAGTAGTATCCCCTACCGCGGGGATTACAATGAGCAGTTCTTC. Supplemented by reference TRBV19 and TRBJ2-1, the full variable domain reads DGGITQSPKYLFRKEGQNVTLSCEQNLNHDAMYWYRQDPGQGLRLIYYSQIVNDFQKGDIAEGYSVSREKKESFPLTVTSAQKNPTAFYLCASSIPYRGDYNEQFFGPGTRLTVL.

The chain employs TRBV18 and TRBJ1-1; 7 bases agree with TRBD1. This CDR3 is 15 amino acids long. The J segment lost 1 base and the V segment lost 3 bases, leaving 5 bases of the junction unmatched. CDR1 KGHSH and CDR2 LQKENI come from the germline V gene. The CDR3, as DNA: TGTGCCAGCTCACCTTCGACAGGGTCGAACACTGAAGCTTTCTTT. Protein: CASSPSTGSNTEAFF.

The table lists this clone with a count of one. J is TRBJ1-3 and V is TRBV12-3 or TRBV12-4; a weak D match, TRBD1 (5 bases). The CDR3 extends over 12 amino acids. V was trimmed by 6 bases and J by 9 bases, leaving 12 bases between them. Here the CDR3 reads CASSRTGATIYF. The CDR3 nucleotides read TGTGCCAGCAGCCGTACAGGAGCCACCATATATTTT.

There are a few counts of this clone. The rearrangement joins TRBV5-4 to TRBJ2-1, with 8 bases fitting TRBD2. J lost 0 bases, V lost 3 bases, and 5 bases had no gene match. This CDR3 region has 16 residues. Germline-derived CDR1 and CDR2 are SGHNT and YYREEE (reference sequence). Here the CDR3 reads CASSSGGASSYNEQFF. CDR3 bases: TGTGCCAGCAGCTCGGGGGGGGCGAGCTCCTACAATGAGCAGTTCTTC.

This chain joins TRBV12-5 and TRBJ2-5; 7 bases are a match to TRBD1. The V and J ends lost 2 bases and 4 bases, in that order; junction bases with no gene match: 10. The CDR3 runs 16 residues. Germline V gene sequence: CDR1 LGHNT, CDR2 FRNRAP. CDR3 in DNA: TGTGCTAGTGGTTTGTCAACACAGGGGCCGGGAGAGACCCAGTACTTC. As protein: CASGLSTQGPGETQYF.

V is TRBV5-1 and J is TRBJ2-3; 10 bases match TRBD1. V dropped 2 bases and J dropped 4; count of bases not matched to a gene: 7. The CDR3 covers 16 residues. Germline CDR1 SGHRS, CDR2 YFSETQ. The CDR3 DNA is TGCGCCAGCAGCTTCAACGCGGGGACAGGGGCAGATACGCAGTATTTT. As protein: CASSFNAGTGADTQYF. Based on the CDR3 plus reference TRBV5-1 and TRBJ2-3, the full variable domain is KAGVTQTPRYLIKTRGQQVTLSCSPISGHRSVSWYQQTPGQGLQFLFEYFSETQRNKGNFPGRFSGRQFSNSRSEMNVSTLELGDSALYLCASSFNAGTGADTQYFGPGTRLTVL.

This chain links TRBV6-5 with TRBJ2-3, with unresolved D. Germline assignment: CDR1 MNHEY and CDR2 SVGAGI. The germline V and J ends were trimmed by 7 bases and 3 bases, with 11 bases remaining between them. The CDR3 runs 13 residues. CDR3 loop: CASKGQVTDTQYF. CDR3 in DNA: TGTGCCAGCAAAGGCCAGGTGACAGATACGCAGTATTTT.